These 32 T cell receptor beta chains came from one sample sequenced in a study of identical twins. TCRdb reanalysed the 5' RACE reads using MiXCR and keeps one entry per CDR3 protein. The repertoire has 300,000 to 400,000 distinct CDR3 sequences, 12% of them found once; the top ten carry 7.2%. The same data also contributed to another study, on yellow fever vaccine responses in identical twins.

The sequencing input was CD8+ T cells sorted from blood. These receptors all come from a woman under 30 in good health.

The V and J genes are TRBV11-2 and TRBJ2-1; tentatively, D is TRBD1 or TRBD2 (5 bases each). The CDR3 length is 16 residues. Deletions cut 1 base from V and 5 bases from J, with 15 bases between. The germline V gene encodes CDR1 SGHAT and CDR2 FQNNGV. CDR3 sequence reads: CASSLVGRRGHNEQFF. The CDR3 bases are TGTGCCAGCAGCTTAGTTGGGCGACGGGGCCACAATGAGCAGTTCTTC.

This sequence joins TRBV21-1 and TRBJ2-1; TRBD1 was called by the table and not checked on the DNA. TRBV21-1 is assigned pseudogene status. The CDR3 contains 15 residues. The CDR3 sequence: CASSNETPRWGRQFF. CDR3 bases: TGTGCCAGCAGCAACGAAACCCCCAGGTGGGGGAGGCAGTTCTTC.

This clonotype was seen only a few times. The chain employs TRBV15 and TRBJ2-1, with 9 bases lining up with TRBD2. Germline V gene lookup returns CDR1 LNHNV and CDR2 YYDKDF (reference sequence). CDR3 length: 15 amino acids. The junction had 2 bases not matched to a gene; V was cut back by 5 bases and J by 0 bases. CDR3 bases: TGTGCCACCAGCCGTAGCGGGAGCTCCTACAATGAGCAGTTCTTC. This encodes CATSRSGSSYNEQFF.

The chain links TRBV7-9 to TRBJ2-5, with TRBD1 matching over 9 bases. Trimming cost V 0 bases and J 4 bases; bases outside gene matches: 9. The germline gives CDR1 SEHNR, CDR2 FQNEAQ (reference sequence). CDR3 length: 17 residues. This chain's CDR3 is CASSLAPGQGGLETQYF. As DNA, the CDR3 is TGTGCCAGCAGCTTAGCGCCGGGACAGGGTGGTTTAGAGACCCAGTACTTC. Filled out from reference TRBV7-9 and TRBJ2-5, the complete variable domain reads DTGVSQNPRHKITKRGQNVTFRCDPISEHNRLYWYRQTLGQGPEFLTYFQNEAQLEKSRLLSDRFSAERPKGSFSTLEIQRTEQGDSAMYLCASSLAPGQGGLETQYFGPGTRLLVL.

The J gene is TRBJ2-1, the V gene TRBV15, with a possible D match to TRBD2 (5 bases). Per germline, CDR1 LNHNV and CDR2 YYDKDF (reference sequence). Trimming shortened V by 8 bases and J by 4 bases, and 6 bases separated the two germline ends. The CDR3 has 11 residues. CDR3 in DNA: TGTGCCACCGGGGAGTACAATGAGCAGTTCTTC. Translated, it gives CATGEYNEQFF.

This clonotype was observed a few times. This chain links TRBV2 with TRBJ1-2; 7 nucleotides agree with TRBD1. The CDR3 contains 14 residues. With 9 bases clipped from V and 4 bases from J, the junction kept 11 bases outside the gene matches. Looked up from germline, CDR1 is SNHLY and CDR2 is FYNNEI. The CDR3 spells CARGQPGYAYGYTF. CDR3 nucleotide sequence: TGTGCCAGGGGACAGCCAGGCTACGCCTATGGCTACACCTTC.

This clonotype was picked up a small number of times. This chain joins TRBV5-6 and TRBJ2-3; 7 bases line up with TRBD1. Germline V gene sequence: CDR1 SGHDT, CDR2 YYEEEE. The CDR3 is 15 residues long. Unmatched junction bases numbered 17, after V lost 5 bases and J lost 11 bases. The CDR3 DNA reads TGTGCCAGCAGTTCACAGGGGACGCAATTTGGCCTGCAGTATTTT. The encoded protein is CASSSQGTQFGLQYF.

In this sample, this clonotype turned up a few times. The chain joins TRBV5-1 to TRBJ2-1; 8 positions match TRBD2. V lost 2 bases and J lost 2; bases outside the gene matches: 6. The CDR3 is made up of 16 amino acids. Germline loops: CDR1 SGHRS, CDR2 YFSETQ. The CDR3 DNA sequence: TGCGCCAGCAGCTTAACCCGGGGGGGCCCCTACAATGAGCAGTTCTTC. Its translation: CASSLTRGGPYNEQFF.

The V gene is TRBV28, the J gene TRBJ2-7, with D unclear. CDR3 length: 16 residues. Germline-derived CDR1 and CDR2 are MDHEN and SYDVKM. Trimming took off 3 bases at V and 1 base at J, with 16 bases between the two ends. CDR3 nucleotide sequence: TGTGCCAGCAGTTTTTTTGTCCAGGACCCATCCTACGAGCAGTACTTC. Protein: CASSFFVQDPSYEQYF. Full variable domain (rest looked up from reference TRBV28 and TRBJ2-7): DVKVTQSSRYLVKRTGEKVFLECVQDMDHENMFWYRQDPGLGLRLIYFSYDVKMKEKGDIPEGYSVSREKKERFSLILESASTNQTSMYLCASSFFVQDPSYEQYFGPGTRLTVT.

This clonotype was found many times. This chain connects TRBV7-6 to TRBJ2-1; D uncertain. Trimming cost V 5 bases and J 4 bases, with 9 bases left between them. This CDR3 is built from 13 residues. Germline CDR1 reads SGHVS; CDR2 reads FNYEAQ. CDR3 sequence reads: CASSMGWYNEQFF. CDR3 bases: TGTGCCAGCAGCATGGGGTGGTACAATGAGCAGTTCTTC.

V gene TRBV12-3 or TRBV12-4 combines with J gene TRBJ2-2; weak D call: TRBD1 (6 bases). The CDR3 loop spans 16 amino acids. Trimming took off 3 bases at V and 7 bases at J, with 18 bases between the two ends. The DNA of the CDR3 is TGTGCCAGCAGTTTGTGGCCCCCTAACAGGGACGGGGAGCTGTTTTTT. It specifies CASSLWPPNRDGELFF.

This clonotype was detected a few times. The rearrangement uses TRBV29-1 and TRBJ2-2, with D possibly matching TRBD2 (7 bases). Per the germline V gene, CDR1 is SQVTM and CDR2 is ANQGSEA. Trimming pared 4 bases from V and 0 bases from J, leaving 15 bases between. This CDR3 has 16 residues. DNA for the CDR3: TGCAGCGTTGCCGGGGGGCACAGTTCGAACACCGGGGAGCTGTTTTTT. As protein: CSVAGGHSSNTGELFF.

This clonotype has a handful of counts. The rearrangement uses TRBV18 and TRBJ1-1; no clear D. Germline assignment: CDR1 KGHSH and CDR2 LQKENI. This CDR3 region has 16 residues. The V gene lost 0 bases and the J gene lost 5 bases, with 16 bases spanning the gap. CDR3 loop: CASSPPVMGVVTEAFF. The CDR3 DNA sequence: TGTGCCAGCTCACCACCGGTCATGGGCGTGGTTACTGAAGCTTTCTTT.

For the CDR3, the DNA is TGTGCCAGCAGTCCCGACCTTTACAGGGGCAGGGCCTACGAGCAGTACTTC. Protein sequence: CASSPDLYRGRAYEQYF. V and J are TRBV5-6 and TRBJ2-7; 7 bases agree with TRBD1. V dropped 5 bases and J dropped 2; count of bases not matched to a gene: 16. The CDR3 contains 17 residues. Germline V gene lookup returns CDR1 SGHDT and CDR2 YYEEEE.

This rearrangement joins TRBV7-9 to TRBJ2-5; D assignment may be TRBD1 or TRBD2 (5 bases each). Germline CDR1 SEHNR, CDR2 FQNEAQ (reference sequence). The CDR3 sequence is 13 residues long. With 10 bases removed from V and 4 bases from J, the gap between germline ends came to 16 bases. The CDR3 bases are TGTGCCACCAAGCTTGGGGGAATAGAGACCCAGTACTTC. Protein: CATKLGGIETQYF.

This clonotype was counted a few times. This chain connects TRBV11-2 to TRBJ2-1, with D maybe TRBD2 (7 bases). The CDR3 has 15 amino acids. Per the germline V gene, CDR1 is SGHAT and CDR2 is FQNNGV. Trimming took 5 bases from V and 5 from J, leaving 16 bases between them. The CDR3 loop is CASSQRGGVNNEQFF. CDR3 nucleotides: TGTGCCAGCAGCCAGAGAGGGGGGGTTAACAATGAGCAGTTCTTC.

In its sample, this clonotype was seen a few times. The chain has TRBV21-1 and TRBJ1-3. TRBV21-1 is given as a pseudogene. The CDR3 runs to 13 residues. The CDR3 sequence: CASSKGGGNTIYF. The DNA of the CDR3 is TGTGCCAGCAGCAAAGGTGGGGGAAACACCATATATTTT.

This clonotype was counted a few times. The J gene is TRBJ2-2, the V gene TRBV24-1; no reliable D call. Germline V gene sequence: CDR1 KGHDR, CDR2 SFDVKD. With 8 bases removed from V and 7 bases from J, the gap between germline ends came to 13 bases. The CDR3 has 13 amino acids. The CDR3 DNA is TGTGCCACCACGGTGGAGTTGGGCGGGGAGCTGTTTTTT. Translation: CATTVELGGELFF.

This clonotype was counted ten times or more. The V gene is TRBV5-5, the J gene TRBJ1-4; 12 bases match TRBD1. The CDR3 totals 15 residues. The V gene's germline CDR1 is SGHKS and CDR2 YYEKEE (reference sequence). V lost 0 bases, J lost 12 bases, and 6 bases stayed unmatched. The CDR3 here is CASSLGGTGGEELFF. CDR3 DNA sequence: TGTGCCAGCAGCTTGGGTGGGACAGGGGGCGAGGAACTGTTTTTT.

Worth noting for this clonotype: Possible read error: a much larger clone is one base away. The CDR3 sequence is CASRFRETQYF. The CDR3 region has the DNA TGTGCCAGCAGATTTAGGGAGACCCAGTACTTC. V gene TRBV25-1 combines with J gene TRBJ2-5; D is undetermined. Trimming stripped 6 bases from V and 5 bases from J, with 7 bases between. The CDR3 contains 11 residues. Germline loops: CDR1 MGHDK, CDR2 SYGVNS.

Many counts were recorded for this clonotype. The chain combines TRBV3-1 with TRBJ2-3; D possibly uses TRBD1 or TRBD2 (6 bases each). The CDR3 runs to 15 residues. The V and J ends lost 1 base and 4 bases respectively, with 12 bases between them. The germline gives CDR1 LGHDT, CDR2 YNNKEL (reference sequence). The CDR3 DNA reads as TGTGCCAGCAGCCAAGGGGTGGGGGGCGCAGATACGCAGTATTTT. Residues: CASSQGVGGADTQYF.

A remark on this clonotype: Since the CDR3 does not end with the conserved phenylalanine or tryptophan, this likely comes from a read error. The chain recombines TRBV29-1 with TRBJ2-1, with a tentative D call TRBD2 (6 bases). CDR3 length: 16 amino acids. Germline V CDR1 and CDR2: SQVTM, ANQGSEA. V gave up 4 bases and J gave up 8 bases, with 24 bases separating them. The CDR3 is CSVGGEPLQARDEQFC. The DNA of the CDR3 is TGCAGCGTTGGGGGGGAACCCCTTCAGGCGCGGGATGAGCAGTTCTGC.

This sequence joins TRBV28 and TRBJ2-1, with a tentative D call TRBD2 (7 bases). CDR3 size: 14 residues. With 5 bases removed from V and 10 bases from J, the gap between germline ends came to 18 bases. CDR1 MDHEN and CDR2 SYDVKM come from the germline V gene. CDR3 coding DNA: TGTGCCAGCAGTCACTCGGCGGGGGCGGAGGAGCAGTTCTTC. It translates to CASSHSAGAEEQFF. The variable domain in full, completed from reference TRBV28 and TRBJ2-1, reads DVKVTQSSRYLVKRTGEKVFLECVQDMDHENMFWYRQDPGLGLRLIYFSYDVKMKEKGDIPEGYSVSREKKERFSLILESASTNQTSMYLCASSHSAGAEEQFFGPGTRLTVL.

This clonotype has only a few counts. V usage is TRBV5-1 and J usage is TRBJ2-3; 10 bases agree with TRBD2. CDR1 SGHRS and CDR2 YFSETQ come from the germline V gene. This CDR3 has 18 amino acids. Unmatched junction bases numbered 8, after V lost 1 base and J lost 0 bases. The CDR3 reads CASSLYGSGGSSTDTQYF. CDR3 coding DNA: TGCGCCAGCAGCTTGTACGGTAGCGGGGGGTCTAGCACAGATACGCAGTATTTT.

V is TRBV9 and J is TRBJ2-1, with 15 bases fitting TRBD2. V lost 2 bases and J lost 9; bases outside the gene matches: 6. CDR3 length: 16 amino acids. Germline lookup yields CDR1 SGDLS and CDR2 YYNGEE. CDR3 DNA: TGTGCCAGCAGCGTTGGGACTAGCGGGAGGTTAAGTGAGCAGTTCTTC. It translates to CASSVGTSGRLSEQFF.

The V call is TRBV20-1, the J call TRBJ1-4; no reliable D call. V was shortened by 3 bases and J by 2 bases, with 13 bases between the two germline ends. Germline V CDR1 and CDR2: DFQATT, SNEGSKA (reference sequence). CDR3 length equals 15 residues. CDR3 DNA sequence: TGCAGTGCTAGCCACTCCGCGGCGACTAATGAAAAACTGTTTTTT. Protein product: CSASHSAATNEKLFF.

V usage is TRBV19 and J usage is TRBJ2-7, with D uncertain. Trimming removed 3 bases at V and 6 bases at J, with 12 bases between. Germline V gene lookup returns CDR1 LNHDA and CDR2 SQIVND (reference sequence). There are 13 residues in the CDR3. The CDR3 sequence is CASSMGIFVEQYF. The CDR3 bases are TGTGCCAGTAGTATGGGGATCTTTGTCGAGCAGTACTTC.

The rearrangement joins TRBV20-1 to TRBJ2-7; D is uncertain. In germline, CDR1 is DFQATT, CDR2 SNEGSKA (reference sequence). V was clipped by 6 bases and J by 3 bases, with 15 bases between them. This CDR3 is 13 amino acids long. CDR3 DNA: TGCAGTGCCCTGGCCCGGAACAACTACGAGCAGTACGTC. Translated: CSALARNNYEQYV.

Only a few counts were recorded for this clonotype. The chain combines TRBV15 with TRBJ2-1; 12 positions agree with TRBD2. Germline values: CDR1 LNHNV, CDR2 YYDKDF (reference sequence). The V gene end was trimmed by 5 bases and the J gene end by 7 bases; junction bases not matched to a gene: 9. The CDR3 has 16 residues. CDR3 sequence (DNA): TGTGCCACCAGCGAACTAGCGGGGGGTGGCCGGAATGAGCAGTTCTTC. Translation gives CATSELAGGGRNEQFF.

The chain employs TRBV21-1 and TRBJ2-6; the table's D gene call, TRBD2, was not cross checked with the DNA. TRBV21-1 is marked as a pseudogene. CDR3 size: 18 residues. CDR3 in DNA: TGTGCCAGCAGCAAAGACGGGAGCAGCACATCTGGGGCCAACGTCCTGACTTTC. Translation gives CASSKDGSSTSGANVLTF.

The V gene is TRBV5-5, the J gene TRBJ1-6, with 9 bases lining up with TRBD1. The CDR3 is made up of 17 amino acids. Germline V gene lookup returns CDR1 SGHKS and CDR2 YYEKEE (reference sequence). The V gene end was trimmed by 0 bases and the J gene end by 7 bases; junction bases not matched to a gene: 8. CDR3: CASSLERQGVGNSPLHF. CDR3 nucleotide sequence: TGTGCCAGCAGCTTGGAGCGACAGGGGGTCGGGAATTCACCCCTCCACTTT.

The table lists this clonotype with a few counts. The gene calls are TRBV6-2 or TRBV6-3 and TRBJ2-3; 10 nucleotides match TRBD2. The length of the CDR3 is 16 residues. Trimming took 5 bases from V and 3 from J; bases not matched to a gene: 8. Germline V gene sequence: CDR1 MNHEY, CDR2 SVGEGT. The CDR3 spells CASSPLSGRVTDTQYF. In DNA form, the CDR3 reads TGTGCCAGCAGTCCCCTCAGCGGGAGGGTTACAGATACGCAGTATTTT.